This T cell receptor (beta chain) came from a study of blood T cell repertoires in COVID-19. Study-wide context: Sites across the United States, Italy and Spain contributed samples from acute and convalescent COVID-19.

Per the study methods: Estimated nucleated cell counts came from reference gene primer amplification. Only in-frame clones appear in the TCRdb table, and some are missing; sequencing was by immunoSEQ multiplex PCR. That table furnishes V, J and clone size, whereas the DNA furnished D and trimming. The profile covers about 220,000 clones, with approximately 85% appearing a single time and approximately 2.4% taken by the ten largest. The CDR3 loop spans 15 amino acids. Germline CDR1 reads MNHEY; CDR2 reads SVGAGI. With 6 bases clipped from V and 0 bases from J, the junction kept 3 bases outside the gene matches.

The V gene is TRBV6-5, the J gene TRBJ2-3; 10 positions agree with TRBD2. The sequence was obtained from a woman in her seventies with COVID-19, enrolled during active disease. The sample was peripheral blood. Here the CDR3 DNA reads TGTGCCAGCAGAATAGCGGGGGGTAGCACAGATACGCAGTATTTT. Translated, it gives CASRIAGGSTDTQYF.